A single TCR beta chain is shown here with its context. Antigen unknown. The data belong to a study of vaccination and CD4 T cells after COVID-19. Study-level background: Post-COVID samples were collected a median 101 days following diagnosis, spanning 35 to 161. Notes on the study in general: Convalescent patients gained a median approximately 88% of their reactive clones only post-vaccination.

The Oncomine TCR Beta short-read assay was what sequenced the DNA obtained from cultured CD4+ T cells. TCRdb redid the calling of the PCR reads with MiXCR, one entry per CDR3 protein. The sample has over 12,000 distinct CDR3 sequences; 40% to 60% are singletons. Treatment in this sample: approximately 9-day PBMC culture with coronavirus spike peptide pools or control peptides (ViraFEST assay). Peptide pool stimulation in ViraFEST expanded antigen-specific T cells, whose TCRs were then sequenced. Sequences were obtained from CD4+ T cells from blood, cultured in vitro. The TCR sequence derives from a human donor who had recovered from COVID-19.

The CDR3 DNA sequence: TGTGCCAGCAGCCAACAGACCTGGGAGGGGGCTTTCTTT. Protein product: CASSQQTWEGAFF. The rearrangement links TRBV4-2 to TRBJ1-1; possible D gene TRBD1, 5 bases. In germline, CDR1 is LGHNA, CDR2 YNFKEQ. The CDR3 is made up of 13 amino acids. Trimming stripped 2 bases from V and 11 bases from J, with 15 bases between.